The clone carrying this TCR beta chain showed up many times. Its cognate antigen is unknown. This sample is part of a study of neurological immune-mediated disorders. Study-level results: There were no CDR3 amino acid sequences shared by expanded clones across subjects, a result suggesting private repertoires in all groups.

Synthesis of cDNA was performed by 5'RACE using 10-nucleotide random UMIs. Each CDR3 protein gets one entry after TCRdb re-called the 5' RACE reads with MiXCR. The repertoire has fewer than 90,000 distinct CDR3 sequences, roughly 10% of them found once; the top ten carry 9.5% to 10%. Time point given: longitudinal time-point 1 (baseline). Healthy controls comprised blood bank volunteers in Maryland, USA. For the unsorted libraries, 2 million PBMCs stored at -80 C served as input. The CDR3 runs to 17 residues. Trimming removed 1 base from V and 0 bases from J; junction bases left unmatched: 5. Germline V gene lookup returns CDR1 SGHDT and CDR2 YYEEEE.

Sequenced sample: PBMCs. The chain is built from TRBV5-6 and TRBJ2-1; TRBD2 matches 9 bases. This clonotype was sampled from a man aged 25 to 40 in good health. CDR3 in DNA: TGTGCCAGCAGCTTGAAACGACTAGCGGCCTCCTACAATGAGCAGTTCTTC. It yields the protein CASSLKRLAASYNEQFF.